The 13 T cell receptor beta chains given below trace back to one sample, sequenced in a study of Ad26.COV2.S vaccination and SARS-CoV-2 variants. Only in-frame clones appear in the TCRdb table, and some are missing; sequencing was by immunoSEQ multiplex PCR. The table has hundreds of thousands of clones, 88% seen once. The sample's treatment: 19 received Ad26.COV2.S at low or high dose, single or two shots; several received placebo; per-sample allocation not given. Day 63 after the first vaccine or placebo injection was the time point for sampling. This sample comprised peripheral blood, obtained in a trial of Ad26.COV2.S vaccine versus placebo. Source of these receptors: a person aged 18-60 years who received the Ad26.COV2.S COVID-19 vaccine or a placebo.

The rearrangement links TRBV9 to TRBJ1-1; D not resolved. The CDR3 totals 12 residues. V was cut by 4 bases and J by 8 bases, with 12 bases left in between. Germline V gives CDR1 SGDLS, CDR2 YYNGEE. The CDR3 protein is CASSPSNSEAFF. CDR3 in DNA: TGTGCCAGCAGCCCCTCTAATTCAGAAGCTTTCTTT.

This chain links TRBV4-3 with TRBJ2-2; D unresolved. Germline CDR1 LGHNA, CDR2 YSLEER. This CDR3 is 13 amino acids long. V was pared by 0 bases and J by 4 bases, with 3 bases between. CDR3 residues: CASSQEVTGELFF. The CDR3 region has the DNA TGCGCCAGCAGCCAAGAGGTCACCGGGGAGCTGTTTTTT.

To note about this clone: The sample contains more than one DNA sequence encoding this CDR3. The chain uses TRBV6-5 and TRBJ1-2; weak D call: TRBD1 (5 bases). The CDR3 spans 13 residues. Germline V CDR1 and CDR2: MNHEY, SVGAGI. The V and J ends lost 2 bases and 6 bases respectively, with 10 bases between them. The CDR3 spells CASSYRRGNGYTF. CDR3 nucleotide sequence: TGTGCCAGCAGTTACAGAAGGGGCAATGGCTACACCTTC.

The CDR3 sequence is CASSLPGLWTGTSGTEAFF. Written as DNA, the CDR3 is TGCGCCAGCAGCCTCCCCGGTCTTTGGACAGGGACGTCTGGCACTGAAGCTTTCTTT. V is TRBV10-2 and J is TRBJ1-1, with 8 positions matching TRBD1. Germline values: CDR1 WSHSY, CDR2 SAAADI. The CDR3 covers 19 residues. Unmatched junction bases numbered 22, after V lost 6 bases and J lost 4 bases.

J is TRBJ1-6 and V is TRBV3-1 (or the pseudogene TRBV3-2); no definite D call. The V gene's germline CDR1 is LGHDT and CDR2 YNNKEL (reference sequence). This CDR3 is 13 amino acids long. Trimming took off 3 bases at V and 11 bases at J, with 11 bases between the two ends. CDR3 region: CASSQGGVAPLHF. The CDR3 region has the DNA TGTGCCAGCAGCCAGGGCGGGGTGGCACCCCTCCACTTT.

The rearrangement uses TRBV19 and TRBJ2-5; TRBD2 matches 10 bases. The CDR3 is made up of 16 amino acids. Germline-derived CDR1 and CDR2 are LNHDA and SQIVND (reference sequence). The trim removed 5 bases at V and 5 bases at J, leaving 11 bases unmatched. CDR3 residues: CASSADLAGVGETQYF. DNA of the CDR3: TGTGCCAGTAGTGCCGATCTAGCGGGAGTAGGGGAGACCCAGTACTTC. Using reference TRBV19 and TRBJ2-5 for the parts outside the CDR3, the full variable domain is DGGITQSPKYLFRKEGQNVTLSCEQNLNHDAMYWYRQDPGQGLRLIYYSQIVNDFQKGDIAEGYSVSREKKESFPLTVTSAQKNPTAFYLCASSADLAGVGETQYFGPGTRLLVL.

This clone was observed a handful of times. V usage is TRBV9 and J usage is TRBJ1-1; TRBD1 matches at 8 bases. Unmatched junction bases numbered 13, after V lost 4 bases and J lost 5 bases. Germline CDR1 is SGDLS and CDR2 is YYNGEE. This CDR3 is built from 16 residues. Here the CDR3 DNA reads TGTGCCAGCAGCCCCTCCCAGGGGGCCAGGGAAACTGAAGCTTTCTTT. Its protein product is CASSPSQGARETEAFF.

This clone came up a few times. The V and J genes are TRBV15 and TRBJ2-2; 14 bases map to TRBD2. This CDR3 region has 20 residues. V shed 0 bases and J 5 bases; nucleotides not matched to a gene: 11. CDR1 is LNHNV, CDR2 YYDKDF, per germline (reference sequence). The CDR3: CATSRDWGTSGRGDTGELFF. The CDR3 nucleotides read TGTGCCACCAGCAGAGATTGGGGGACTAGCGGGAGAGGGGATACCGGGGAGCTGTTTTTT.

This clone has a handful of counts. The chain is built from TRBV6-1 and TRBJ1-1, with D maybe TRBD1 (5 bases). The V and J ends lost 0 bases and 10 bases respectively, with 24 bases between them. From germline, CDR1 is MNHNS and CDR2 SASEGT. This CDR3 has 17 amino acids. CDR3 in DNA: TGTGCCAGCAGTGAAGCGAAGGGGCAGGGCTCGGATGTGGGAGCTTTCTTT. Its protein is CASSEAKGQGSDVGAFF.

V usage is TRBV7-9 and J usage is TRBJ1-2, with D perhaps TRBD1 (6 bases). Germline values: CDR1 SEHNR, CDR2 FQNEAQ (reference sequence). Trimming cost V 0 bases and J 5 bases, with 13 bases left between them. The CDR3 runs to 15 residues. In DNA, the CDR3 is TGTGCCAGCAGCTTAGCGCACCAGGGGTCTTATGGCTACACCTTC. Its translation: CASSLAHQGSYGYTF.

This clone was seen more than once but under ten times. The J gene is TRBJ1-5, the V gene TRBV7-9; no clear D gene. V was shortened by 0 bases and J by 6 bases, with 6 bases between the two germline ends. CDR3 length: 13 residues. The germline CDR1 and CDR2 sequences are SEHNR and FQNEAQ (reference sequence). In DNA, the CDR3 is TGTGCCAGCAGCTTAGCGCAAAGTCAGCCCCAGCATTTT. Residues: CASSLAQSQPQHF.

This CDR3 is CASSSRGGINEQFF. CDR3 DNA sequence: TGTGCCAGCAGCTCTAGGGGTGGGATTAATGAGCAGTTCTTC. This chain uses TRBV7-2 with TRBJ2-1, with D possibly matching TRBD1 (5 bases). V was pared by 4 bases and J by 7 bases, with 14 bases between. The V gene's germline CDR1 is SGHTA and CDR2 FQGNSA. The CDR3 runs 14 residues.

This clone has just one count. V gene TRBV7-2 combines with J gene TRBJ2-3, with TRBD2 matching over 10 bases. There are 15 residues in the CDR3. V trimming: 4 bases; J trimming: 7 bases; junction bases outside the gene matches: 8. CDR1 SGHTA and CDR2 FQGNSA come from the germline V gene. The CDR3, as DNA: TGTGCCAGCAGCTCCCCTAGCGGGAGTGCGTATACGCAGTATTTT. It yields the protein CASSSPSGSAYTQYF.